The 21 T cell receptor beta chains presented below share a single source sample, sequenced in a study of molecular identifiers for immune sequencing clone quantification. TCRdb re-derived calls from the PCR reads in MiXCR, one entry per CDR3 protein. The sample carries some 11,000 distinct CDR3 sequences, around 17% recorded once. Sequenced input: naive CD8+ T cells from blood, with Jurkat cell RNA spiked in. The sample's subset: FACS-sorted CD8+CD4-CCR7+CD45RA+ naive T cells. Receptors were obtained from a human donor in good health. Some libraries in this study had Jurkat cell RNA spiked in.

This clonotype was detected ten times or more. The rearrangement uses TRBV7-9 and TRBJ2-3; 12 nucleotides match TRBD2. This CDR3 is 19 amino acids long. Germline lookup yields CDR1 SEHNR and CDR2 FQNEAQ (reference sequence). V was clipped by 5 bases and J by 0 bases; unmatched bases: 12. The CDR3 loop reads CASSQWGGLAGTSTDTQYF. CDR3 DNA sequence: TGTGCCAGCAGCCAATGGGGAGGACTAGCGGGGACGAGCACAGATACGCAGTATTTT.

This clonotype was observed many times. The chain employs TRBV7-2 and TRBJ2-7; 8 positions match TRBD2. V shed 5 bases, J shed 6 bases, and the junction held 9 bases outside the gene matches. Per germline, CDR1 SGHTA and CDR2 FQGNSA. This CDR3 has 14 residues. As DNA, the CDR3 is TGTGCCAGCAGCCCCGTCGGGGGGGGCATCGAGCAGTACTTC. This sequence encodes CASSPVGGGIEQYF.

By share, this clonotype counts as medium-sized. The rearrangement uses TRBV19 and TRBJ1-4, with D perhaps matching TRBD1 (5 bases). Germline V gene lookup returns CDR1 LNHDA and CDR2 SQIVND (reference sequence). The CDR3 consists of 14 residues. Trimming removed 4 bases from V and 2 bases from J, with 8 bases in between. The CDR3 coding sequence is TGTGCCAGTAGTAGCGACAGTACTAATGAAAAACTGTTTTTT. It encodes CASSSDSTNEKLFF. Looking up the rest from reference TRBV19 and TRBJ1-4 gives the full variable domain: DGGITQSPKYLFRKEGQNVTLSCEQNLNHDAMYWYRQDPGQGLRLIYYSQIVNDFQKGDIAEGYSVSREKKESFPLTVTSAQKNPTAFYLCASSSDSTNEKLFFGSGTQLSVL.

A remark on this clonotype: This may stem from a read error, because a much larger clone lies one nucleotide away. The V call is TRBV6-5, the J call TRBJ2-2; possibly TRBD1 or TRBD2 for D (5 bases each). Deletions cut 7 bases from V and 0 bases from J, with 15 bases between. CDR3 length equals 16 residues. From germline, CDR1 is MNHEY and CDR2 SVGAGI. Here the CDR3 reads CASISERTTNTGELFF. The CDR3 coding sequence is TGTGCCAGCATTTCGGAGCGGACAACGAACACCGGGGAGCTGTTTTTT.

This clonotype is medium-sized. This rearrangement joins TRBV7-9 to TRBJ2-3; 12 bases align to TRBD2. This CDR3 is built from 16 residues. Trimming took 5 bases from V and 8 from J; bases not matched to a gene: 11. CDR1 and CDR2 from the germline V gene are SEHNR and FQNEAQ (reference sequence). The CDR3 sequence: CASSLGLAGGPGTQYF. The CDR3 nucleotides are TGTGCCAGCAGCCTTGGGCTAGCGGGAGGGCCGGGTACGCAGTATTTT.

This clonotype was seen at least ten times. The V and J genes are TRBV13 and TRBJ1-5, with no clear D. Trimming stripped 3 bases from V and 3 bases from J, with 3 bases between. Germline loops: CDR1 PRHDT, CDR2 FYEKMQ (reference sequence). The CDR3 consists of 12 residues. CDR3 amino acids: CASSFSNQPQHF. The CDR3 DNA reads TGTGCCAGCAGCTTCTCCAATCAGCCCCAGCATTTT.

This clonotype turned up a few times. A read error may be the cause here, since a much bigger clone is one base away. The conserved phenylalanine or tryptophan normally closing the CDR3 is absent here, so this likely arose from a read error. This chain links TRBV6-5 with TRBJ2-7, with 8 bases lining up with TRBD1. V shed 4 bases, J shed 6 bases, and the junction held 5 bases outside the gene matches. The CDR3 extends over 13 amino acids. Germline loops: CDR1 MNHEY, CDR2 SVGAGI. CDR3 coding DNA: TGTGCCAGCAGTTCCCAGGGGGCAAGCGAGCAGTACCTC. Translating gives CASSSQGASEQYL.

A word on this clonotype: One end of the junction fails to match germline, which may point to a read error. V usage is TRBV5-6 and J usage is TRBJ2-7; TRBD2 agrees at 7 bases. The CDR3 runs to 13 residues. Germline CDR1 is SGHDT and CDR2 is YYEEEE. The CDR3 DNA reads TGTGCCAGCAGCTTTGGCGGGGGTGACGAGCCGTACTTC. As protein: CASSFGGGDEPYF.

With respect to this clonotype: This could be a read error, since a much larger clone is one nucleotide away. The chain carries TRBV27 and TRBJ1-1; the D is unclear. The CDR3 spans 12 residues. V dropped 8 bases and J dropped 3 bases, with 10 bases sitting between them. Germline V gene data show CDR1 as MNHEY and CDR2 as SMNVEV (reference sequence). This chain's CDR3 is CASSPGDTEAFF. The CDR3 nucleotides read TGTGCCAGCTCCCCCGGGGACACTGAAGCTTTCTTT.

This clonotype was counted many times. The rearrangement uses TRBV27 and TRBJ2-3; possible D gene TRBD2, 6 bases. CDR1 MNHEY and CDR2 SMNVEV come from the germline V gene (reference sequence). This CDR3 is built from 14 residues. V shed 7 bases and J shed 4 bases, with 15 bases lying between them. CDR3 bases: TGTGCCAGCATGGCTGGGGAGGTTCCAGATACGCAGTATTTT. It specifies CASMAGEVPDTQYF.

This clonotype was counted many times. The chain carries TRBV14 and TRBJ2-2; TRBD1 or TRBD2 may be the D gene (5 bases each). Germline V gene lookup returns CDR1 SGHDN and CDR2 FVKESK. Deletions cut 3 bases from V and 3 bases from J, with 14 bases between. This CDR3 contains 16 residues. As DNA, the CDR3 is TGTGCCAGCAGCCATGAGGAGAGGGGATACACCGGGGAGCTGTTTTTT. Translating gives CASSHEERGYTGELFF.

Comments on this clonotype: A read error is possible here, since a much larger clone lies one base away. This chain links TRBV4-3 with TRBJ1-2; D is uncertain. Trimming stripped 0 bases from V and 3 bases from J, with 11 bases between. CDR1 is LGHNA and CDR2 is YSLEER in the germline V gene. This CDR3 is built from 15 residues. The CDR3 loop is CASSQDRSSDYGYTF. CDR3 sequence (DNA): TGCGCCAGCAGCCAAGATCGTTCGTCTGACTATGGCTACACCTTC.

This clonotype is categorized as medium-sized. V gene TRBV5-1 combines with J gene TRBJ2-7; D not resolved. CDR3 length: 12 amino acids. V shed 2 bases and J shed 4 bases, with 7 bases lying between them. Germline V lookup: CDR1 SGHRS, CDR2 YFSETQ. The CDR3 region has the DNA TGCGCCAGCAGCTTTAACGGATACGAGCAGTACTTC. Protein product: CASSFNGYEQYF.

This clonotype was observed many times. This chain connects TRBV20-1 to TRBJ2-7; 8 nucleotides align to TRBD2. There are 13 residues in the CDR3. V lost 4 bases, J lost 6 bases, and 8 bases stayed unmatched. Germline V gene data show CDR1 as DFQATT and CDR2 as SNEGSKA (reference sequence). CDR3 protein: CSAKSGSSFEQYF. Written as DNA, the CDR3 is TGCAGTGCTAAAAGCGGGAGTAGTTTCGAGCAGTACTTC.

Points on this clonotype: A much larger clone differs by one base, so this may be a read error. This rearrangement joins TRBV3-1 to TRBJ2-7; D is uncertain. CDR3 length: 14 residues. CDR1 and CDR2 (germline): LGHDT, YNNKEL (reference sequence). CDR3 protein: CASSPSGISYEQCF. CDR3 DNA: TGTGCCAGCAGCCCGAGTGGGATTTCCTACGAGCAGTGCTTC.

This clonotype was detected ten times or more. The chain links TRBV5-6 to TRBJ2-3; a possible D gene is TRBD2 (5 bases). Germline-derived CDR1 and CDR2 are SGHDT and YYEEEE. This CDR3 has 13 residues. The ends were cut back, 3 bases at V and 7 bases at J, with 12 bases in the middle. The chain's CDR3 is CASSWESSYTQYF. Written as DNA, the CDR3 is TGTGCCAGCAGCTGGGAGTCATCGTATACGCAGTATTTT.

This clonotype is categorized as medium-sized. One end of the junction varies from germline; a read error may be responsible. The genes are TRBV7-7 and TRBJ2-5; maybe TRBD2 (6 bases). The CDR3 is 19 residues long. Germline CDR1 is SSHAT and CDR2 is FNYEAQ (reference sequence). This CDR3 is CASSLGGAIPVDPQETQYF. The CDR3 DNA sequence: TGTGCTAGCAGCTTAGGCGGGGCGATACCGGTCGATCCCCAAGAGACCCAGTACTTC.

Judged by abundance, this clonotype is medium-sized (0.01 to 0.1%). CDR3: CASSQDGTSAGELFF. The CDR3 DNA is TGCGCCAGCAGCCAAGATGGGACTAGCGCCGGGGAGCTGTTTTTT. The chain joins TRBV4-1 to TRBJ2-2, with 10 bases matching TRBD2. CDR1 and CDR2 (germline): MGHRA, YSYEKL. The length of the CDR3 is 15 residues. Unmatched junction bases numbered 1, after V lost 0 bases and J lost 6 bases.

Of note for this clonotype: A much larger clone differs from this one at a single base, so this may be a read error. The chain has TRBV12-3 or TRBV12-4 and TRBJ2-2, with 8 bases matching TRBD2. CDR3 length: 17 residues. V lost 3 bases and J lost 6; bases outside the gene matches: 12. CDR3 nucleotide sequence: TGTGCCAGCAGTTTCGGGTCGGGAGGGCCTATCGCCGGGGAGCTGTTTTTT. This encodes CASSFGSGGPIAGELFF.

This clonotype was observed once. Since a much larger clone is just one base distant, this may be a read error. CDR3 DNA: TGTGCCAGCAGTATAGGGTCGACAGGGTTCCACGATCAGCCCCAGCATTTT. Translation gives CASSIGSTGFHDQPQHF. The chain combines TRBV28 with TRBJ1-5; the match to TRBD1 covers 7 bases. This CDR3 has 17 amino acids. Germline CDR1 reads MDHEN; CDR2 reads SYDVKM. With 5 bases clipped from V and 5 bases from J, the junction kept 15 bases outside the gene matches. Looking up the rest from reference TRBV28 and TRBJ1-5 gives the full variable domain: DVKVTQSSRYLVKRTGEKVFLECVQDMDHENMFWYRQDPGLGLRLIYFSYDVKMKEKGDIPEGYSVSREKKERFSLILESASTNQTSMYLCASSIGSTGFHDQPQHFGDGTRLSIL.

This clonotype is medium-sized (0.01 to 0.1%) by share. V usage is TRBV7-8 and J usage is TRBJ2-7, with TRBD2 matching 9 bases. Germline V lookup: CDR1 SGHVS, CDR2 FQNEAQ. Trimming took 5 bases from V and 7 from J; bases not matched to a gene: 18. The CDR3 has 17 amino acids. CDR3 DNA: TGTGCCAGCAGCCAAACCTTAGCGGGAGAAGGGGTGGAGGAGCAGTACTTC. Its protein product is CASSQTLAGEGVEEQYF.